The TCR beta chain under discussion was sequenced for a study of blood T cells in healthy people across ages. With a J-beta primer mix and a sample-barcoded 5' primer, a second PCR ran 7 to 11 cycles. Each CDR3 protein is one row after TCRdb ran MiXCR on the 5' RACE reads. This sample has about 1.7 million distinct CDR3 sequences, with about 28% found just once. V was clipped by 6 bases and J by 10 bases, with 20 bases between them. The CDR3 totals 14 residues. Whole-study results and caveats: As age increased, TCR beta diversity per million T cells fell in a roughly linear fashion. Strong correlation existed between TCR beta diversity and naive T cell percentage. Estimates drawn from one million T cells were deemed to understate diversity.

Every donor provided roughly 10 milliliters of peripheral blood. A word on this clonotype: Its target is unknown. A read error is possible here, since a much larger clone lies one base away.

The V and J genes are TRBV12-3 or TRBV12-4 and TRBJ2-3; D is possibly TRBD1 (6 bases). The sequencing input was blood. The receptor was derived from a woman under 40 in good health. The CDR3 reads CASRPWTAVDAQYF. The CDR3 DNA reads as TGTGCCAGCAGACCTTGGACAGCAGTGGATGCGCAGTATTTT.